This T cell receptor (beta chain) derives from a study of T-cell reconstitution after alpha-beta-depleted transplantation in children (dated by TCRdb to about 2016). About the full investigation: Using TCR repertoire profiling, the study followed T-cell immune reconstitution in a quantitative way in children after TCRalphabeta/CD19-depleted allogeneic hematopoietic cell transplantation.

This specimen's treatment or condition label, per the study, means: allogeneic hematopoietic cell transplantation with graft depleted of TCRalphabeta T cells and CD19 B cells. The transplant recipients were children given TCRalphabeta/CD19-depleted allogeneic hematopoietic cell grafts. As regards this clonotype: Its antigen is not yet known. Base qualities are not recorded, but no much larger clone differs from it by a single base.

Reading from cysteine to phenylalanine, the CDR3 counts 14 amino acids. The read is trimmed to its CDR3 DNA, 42 bases read in frame from base 1. V was cut back by 6 bases and J by 7 bases, leaving a gap of 18 bases between them. From the germline V gene, CDR1 is MNHNS and CDR2 is SASEGT. What the authors observed across the whole study: Over subsequent months, a decline in hyperexpanded clone frequencies was noted, and after one year, T-cell counts and TCRbeta diversity were mostly ascribed to newly produced T cells. The apparently early recovery of alphabetaT-cell counts about two months after transplant reportedly depended on only several hundred rapidly expanded clones that came from non-depleted graft cells. In some patients, the high TCRbeta diversity seen at day 60 was put down to recipient T cells and intrathymic progenitors that had survived conditioning.

Libraries were constructed by PCR. Sequenced using an Illumina HiSeq 2500. TCR library preparation used molecular barcoding, with unique molecular identifiers applied to normalize quantification of the TCRbeta repertoire. The public reads were reanalyzed by TCRdb: fastp trimming at Q25, MiXCR alignment, in-frame beta chains only. Under each unique CDR3 protein, matching rows form one entry showing the most common genes and DNA. The sample table holds about 900,000 distinct CDR3 sequences, of which about 26% were seen once. The ten largest clones take up more than 25% of the sample. The receptor's source is a boy in the first two years of life who had a stem cell transplant for SCID, so the T cells may come from the graft donor. The chain was built from TRBV6-1 and TRBJ1-1; a tentative D call is TRBD1 (5 bases match). Sequences were derived from PBMCs, mostly from graft donor cells, sampled 360 days after TCRalphabeta/CD19-depleted stem cell transplant. The sequenced DNA is TGTGCCAGCAGGCCCGGAGGGATTCAGGGTGAAGCTTTCTTT. Translated, it reads CASRPGGIQGEAFF.